Following are 12 T cell receptor beta chains from one sample sequenced in a study of T cells in Graves' hyperthyroidism and ophthalmopathy (dated by TCRdb to about 2019). The library was made by multiplex PCR. Data came from an Illumina HiSeq 2000. TCR beta CDR3 regions were amplified from RNA transcripts. A first-round RT-PCR of the TCR CDR3 used the HTBI primer set with the Qiagen OneStep RT-PCR kit. TCRdb reanalyzed the raw reads on its own, using fastp at Q25 for trimming and MiXCR for clone calling, and kept in-frame beta chains. One record per CDR3 amino acid sequence lists the most common genes and DNA. In this sample the table shows over 550,000 distinct CDR3 sequences, over 15% of which occur a single time. The ten largest clones capture 15% to 20% of the sample. The sample consisted of blood. These receptors all come from a young woman with Graves' hyperthyroidism.

This clonotype was counted ten times or more. The chain is built from TRBV7-2 and TRBJ1-4, with D unresolved. This CDR3 spans 13 amino acids. Germline lookup yields CDR1 SGHTA and CDR2 FQGNSA. Deletions cut 0 bases from V and 1 base from J, with 0 bases between. The CDR3 spells CASSLATNEKLFF. The CDR3 coding sequence is TGTGCCAGCAGCTTAGCAACTAATGAAAAACTGTTTTTT. Filled out from reference TRBV7-2 and TRBJ1-4, the complete variable domain reads GAGVSQSPSNKVTEKGKDVELRCDPISGHTALYWYRQSLGQGLEFLIYFQGNSAPDKSGLPSDRFSAERTGGSVSTLTIQRTQQEDSAVYLCASSLATNEKLFFGSGTQLSVL.

In this sample, this clonotype turned up a few times. The V call is TRBV20-1, the J call TRBJ2-7; D tentatively fits TRBD1 or TRBD2 (5 bases each). The V and J ends lost 3 bases and 1 base respectively, with 10 bases between them. This CDR3 contains 13 residues. Looked up from germline, CDR1 is DFQATT and CDR2 is SNEGSKA (reference sequence). Here the CDR3 reads CSASSRESYEQYF. CDR3 bases: TGCAGTGCTAGTTCCAGGGAGTCCTACGAGCAGTACTTC.

V usage is TRBV3-1 and J usage is TRBJ2-1; the D is unclear. Germline V gives CDR1 LGHDT, CDR2 YNNKEL (reference sequence). The V gene lost 3 bases and the J gene lost 5 bases, with 11 bases spanning the gap. The CDR3 sequence is 14 residues long. CDR3 protein: CASSQELLNNEQFF. DNA of the CDR3: TGTGCCAGCAGCCAGGAACTATTAAACAATGAGCAGTTCTTC.

This clonotype was recorded many times. This chain links TRBV3-1 with TRBJ2-1, with 8 bases fitting TRBD2. Germline assignment: CDR1 LGHDT and CDR2 YNNKEL (reference sequence). The trim removed 8 bases at V and 5 bases at J, leaving 8 bases unmatched. This CDR3 has 14 residues. CDR3 nucleotides: TGTGCCAGCGGAGACGGGGGGGCAAACAATGAGCAGTTCTTC. Its protein product is CASGDGGANNEQFF.

This clonotype was seen ten or more times. This chain joins TRBV11-2 and TRBJ2-3; TRBD2 might be the D (6 bases). The CDR3 has 15 residues. The germline V and J ends were trimmed by 5 bases and 0 bases, with 12 bases remaining between them. Germline V gene sequence: CDR1 SGHAT, CDR2 FQNNGV. CDR3 DNA sequence: TGTGCCAGCAGCCGCGGGGTCGCTAGCACAGATACGCAGTATTTT. This codes for CASSRGVASTDTQYF.

The rearrangement joins TRBV2 to TRBJ2-5; D is perhaps TRBD2 (6 bases). Germline CDR1 and CDR2: SNHLY and FYNNEI. The CDR3 totals 15 residues. V lost 7 bases to trimming and J lost 0 bases, with 15 bases between them. Written as DNA, the CDR3 is TGTGCCAGCAACGACTGGACGGGGGACCAAGAGACCCAGTACTTC. This translates into CASNDWTGDQETQYF.

V usage is TRBV28 and J usage is TRBJ2-1, with D maybe TRBD2 (5 bases). The CDR3 runs to 15 residues. Trimming stripped 4 bases from V and 5 bases from J, with 15 bases between. The germline gives CDR1 MDHEN, CDR2 SYDVKM. CDR3 sequence (DNA): TGTGCCAGCAGTTCAAGCGGCCCGGCTAACAATGAGCAGTTCTTC. This gives the protein CASSSSGPANNEQFF.

Many counts were recorded for this clonotype. The genes are TRBV6-5 and TRBJ2-5, with D possibly matching TRBD1 (5 bases). This CDR3 comprises 14 residues. The V and J ends lost 2 bases and 2 bases respectively, with 9 bases between them. The V gene's germline CDR1 is MNHEY and CDR2 SVGAGI. This chain's CDR3 is CASSYIQGQETQYF. CDR3 nucleotide sequence: TGTGCCAGCAGTTACATCCAGGGACAAGAGACCCAGTACTTC.

The sample holds a few counts of this clonotype. The chain links TRBV12-5 to TRBJ2-2; 8 bases fit TRBD2. This CDR3 is built from 16 residues. V shed 7 bases and J 6 bases; nucleotides not matched to a gene: 13. CDR1 is LGHNT, CDR2 FRNRAP, per germline. This CDR3 is CASARGGGLYPGELFF. The DNA for the CDR3 is TGTGCTAGTGCCCGGGGCGGGGGGCTATATCCCGGGGAGCTGTTTTTT.

This chain links TRBV11-2 with TRBJ2-7; 7 positions agree with TRBD1. The germline V gene encodes CDR1 SGHAT and CDR2 FQNNGV. The trim removed 6 bases at V and 2 bases at J, leaving 10 bases unmatched. The CDR3 length is 15 residues. The CDR3 sequence is CASSSNRGTPYEQYF. CDR3 DNA: TGTGCCAGCAGTTCAAACAGGGGAACTCCCTACGAGCAGTACTTC.

This clonotype was counted many times. The chain has TRBV12-3 or TRBV12-4 and TRBJ2-1; 14 bases are a match to TRBD2. This CDR3 spans 20 amino acids. With 5 bases clipped from V and 2 bases from J, the junction kept 14 bases outside the gene matches. The CDR3 loop reads CASSPVTGTSGGNTYNEQFF. As DNA, the CDR3 is TGTGCCAGCAGTCCGGTAACCGGGACTAGCGGGGGCAATACCTACAATGAGCAGTTCTTC.

This clonotype has at least ten counts. The J gene is TRBJ1-2, the V gene TRBV20-1; 7 nucleotides align to TRBD1. The CDR3 is made up of 14 amino acids. From germline, CDR1 is DFQATT and CDR2 SNEGSKA (reference sequence). Trimming removed 6 bases from V and 2 bases from J; junction bases left unmatched: 9. The CDR3 sequence is CSAPQGRGNYGYTF. CDR3 sequence (DNA): TGCAGTGCACCACAGGGCAGGGGGAACTATGGCTACACCTTC.